This T cell receptor (beta chain) was identified in a study of PD-1 blockade in classical Hodgkin lymphoma. Study-level information: Nivolumab dosing for patients was 3 mg/kg, administered intravenously every 2 weeks. Study-wide results and caveats: Exclusion covered patients beginning nivolumab under 1 year post-ASCT. Reports indicated that newly diagnosed patients had lower baseline TCR diversity than healthy donors did.

This clone appeared a few times. Antigen specificity is unknown. Germline V gives CDR1 SGHRS, CDR2 YFSETQ. V gave up 0 bases and J gave up 5 bases, with 17 bases separating them. This CDR3 region has 16 residues. Brentuximab vedotin exposure varied among the patients, all of whom had relapsed after autologous stem cell transplantation. By magnetic negative selection, CD4+ T cells were purified from thawed PBMCs. The method was immunoSEQ multiplex PCR; TCRdb's version includes in-frame clones alone and lacks a portion of them. Counted here are 6,400 or so clones, just under 80% occurring once; the ten biggest clones make up about 4.1%.

This TCR came from a human donor with classical Hodgkin lymphoma. V and J are TRBV5-1 and TRBJ2-5; D perhaps matches TRBD2 (5 bases). Sequenced here: CD4+ T cells from blood, sampled at baseline. This CDR3 is CASSLGAGPKRETQYF. For the CDR3, the DNA is TGCGCCAGCAGCTTGGGTGCGGGCCCCAAGCGGGAGACCCAGTACTTC.